The 8 T cell receptor beta chains below come from one sample, sequenced in a study of sequential checkpoint blockade in melanoma. Data came from immunoSEQ multiplex PCR; TCRdb stores just in-frame clones and leaves some out. In the table there are 20,000 to 25,000 clones, 82% of which are singletons. Treatment meaning: randomized to nivolumab then ipilimumab (arm A) or the reverse (arm B). Source: CD8+ T cells sorted from blood (inferred from file names), taken from a patient given nivolumab and ipilimumab in sequence. These receptors came from a human donor with melanoma.

The chain employs TRBV5-1 and TRBJ1-3; TRBD1 might be the D (6 bases). CDR1 is SGHRS and CDR2 is YFSETQ in the germline V gene. The V end lost 4 bases, the J end lost 4 bases, and 12 bases lay between the germline ends. The CDR3 length is 14 residues. CDR3 region: CASSHGTTGNTIYF. The CDR3 region has the DNA TGCGCCAGCAGCCATGGGACAACCGGAAACACCATATATTTT.

The chain uses TRBV7-2 and TRBJ2-2; TRBD2 aligns across 8 bases. The CDR3 runs to 15 residues. J lost 5 bases, V lost 4 bases, and 6 bases had no gene match. CDR1 is SGHTA and CDR2 is FQGNSA in the germline V gene. In nucleotides, the CDR3 is TGTGCCAGCAGCTCCGGGGGGGCCGCGACCGGGGAGCTGTTTTTT. Translating it yields CASSSGGAATGELFF.

The chain has TRBV11-2 and TRBJ2-1; D might be TRBD2 (6 bases). Trimming left V 1 base short and J 7 bases short, with 17 bases between. CDR3 length: 16 residues. The germline V gene has CDR1 SGHAT and CDR2 FQNNGV. The CDR3 region has the DNA TGTGCCAGCAGCTTAGCCCTCGTCCTAGCGTGGAATGAGCAGTTCTTC. Residues: CASSLALVLAWNEQFF.

This clone was observed once. The chain recombines TRBV18 with TRBJ2-7, with 11 bases that match TRBD1. The CDR3 totals 18 residues. Germline loops: CDR1 KGHSH, CDR2 LQKENI. The V segment lost 4 bases and the J segment 0 bases; nucleotides outside the gene matches: 11. CDR3 DNA sequence: TGTGCCAGCTCACTCAACGCTGGACAGGGGGCAAGCTCCTACGAGCAGTACTTC. Residues: CASSLNAGQGASSYEQYF.

The sample holds a few counts of this clone. The chain is built from TRBV20-1 and TRBJ2-2; D is unclear. Between the trimmed V and J ends, which lost 3 bases and 8 bases, there was a span of 7 bases. Germline V gene lookup returns CDR1 DFQATT and CDR2 SNEGSKA (reference sequence). This CDR3 has 11 residues. The CDR3 sequence: CSARGVGELFF. The CDR3 DNA follows: TGCAGTGCTAGGGGCGTGGGGGAGCTGTTTTTT.

The chain links TRBV30 to TRBJ1-3, with 7 bases matching TRBD1. J was trimmed by 0 bases and V by 3 bases; bases with no gene match: 8. The CDR3 runs 16 residues. CDR1 and CDR2 (germline): GTSNPN, SVGIG (reference sequence). In DNA, the CDR3 is TGTGCCTGGAGCCTGGGACAGCCGAGCTCTGGAAACACCATATATTTT. It is translated as CAWSLGQPSSGNTIYF. The variable domain in full, with the rest retrieved from reference TRBV30 and TRBJ1-3, is SQTIHQWPATLVQPVGSPLSLECTVEGTSNPNLYWYRQAAGRGLQLLFYSVGIGQISSEVPQNLSASRPQDRQFILSSKKLLLSDSGFYLCAWSLGQPSSGNTIYFGEGSWLTVV.

The rearrangement joins TRBV7-2 to TRBJ2-2; 10 nucleotides agree with TRBD2. The CDR3 has 16 amino acids. Germline V gives CDR1 SGHTA, CDR2 FQGNSA. Unmatched junction bases numbered 5, after V lost 4 bases and J lost 3 bases. The CDR3 DNA reads as TGTGCCAGCAGCTCCACTAGCGGGATCGACACCGGGGAGCTGTTTTTT. Translating gives CASSSTSGIDTGELFF.

The chain couples TRBV20-1 to TRBJ1-1, with 7 bases matching TRBD1. Trimming removed 6 bases from V and 3 bases from J; junction bases left unmatched: 1. The length of the CDR3 is 11 residues. Looked up from germline, CDR1 is DFQATT and CDR2 is SNEGSKA (reference sequence). CDR3 DNA sequence: TGCAGTGCCGACAGGGACACTGAAGCTTTCTTT. This gives the protein CSADRDTEAFF.